This T cell receptor beta chain came from a study of CD8+ T cells in alopecia areata. Findings and limits, study-wide: More clonal than normal scalp was lesional scalp, particularly alopecia totalis/universalis. Scalp repertoires also include resident alphabeta T cells from normal skin.

The CDR3 totals 13 residues. V was clipped by 5 bases and J by 10 bases, with 16 bases between them. CDR1 SGHNT and CDR2 YYREEE come from the germline V gene (reference sequence). Documented treatment: oral pan-JAK inhibitor, 5-10 mg twice daily. Those with alopecia areata gave lesional scalp punch biopsies and peripheral blood. Reverse transcribed after extraction, RNA yielded cDNA as the sequencing template. The assay was immunoSEQ multiplex PCR, and TCRdb's table has in-frame clones only and misses some. The sample includes approximately 200,000 clones, over 45% of them seen just once. As for this clone: What it binds is not known.

The chain carries TRBV5-4 and TRBJ2-1; D might be TRBD1 (5 bases). Sequencing was performed on CD4+ T cells sorted from blood, taken at week 24, from a patient treated with tofacitinib. This receptor was identified in a human donor with alopecia areata. The CDR3 nucleotides read TGTGCCAGCAGGGCCCTTTCCAGGGCCGAGCAGTTCTTC. Translation gives CASRALSRAEQFF.